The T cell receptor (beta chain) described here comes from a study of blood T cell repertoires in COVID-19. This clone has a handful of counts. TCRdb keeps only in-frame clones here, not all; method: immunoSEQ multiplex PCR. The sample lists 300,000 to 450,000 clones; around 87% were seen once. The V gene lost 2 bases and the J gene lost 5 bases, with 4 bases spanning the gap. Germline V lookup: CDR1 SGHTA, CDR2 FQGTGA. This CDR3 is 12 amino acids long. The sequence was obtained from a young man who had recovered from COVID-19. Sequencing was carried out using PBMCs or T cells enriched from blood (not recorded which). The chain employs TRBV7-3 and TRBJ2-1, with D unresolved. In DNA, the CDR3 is TGTGCCAGCAGCTTAGCTAACAATGAGCAGTTCTTC. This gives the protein CASSLANNEQFF.